This TCR beta chain was recovered during a study of PD-1 blockade in classical Hodgkin lymphoma. The assay was immunoSEQ multiplex PCR, and TCRdb's table has in-frame clones only and misses some. The table records tens of thousands of clones, around 69% of them present only once. A word on this clone: Its antigen is unidentified.

Study conclusions and caveats: The authors excluded patients who started nivolumab under 1 year after ASCT.

The patients all showed relapse after autologous stem cell transplantation, while their brentuximab vedotin exposure varied. V lost 0 bases and J lost 10, with 6 bases in between. The CDR3 has 10 residues. Looked up from germline, CDR1 is DFQATT and CDR2 is SNEGSKA (reference sequence). The sequence was collected from a human donor with classical Hodgkin lymphoma. This chain uses TRBV20-1 with TRBJ1-1; D ambiguous. Sequencing was performed on peripheral blood mononuclear cells (PBMCs), taken at baseline. In DNA, the CDR3 is TGCAGTGCTAGAGATGAGGGAGCTTTCTTT. Translated: CSARDEGAFF.